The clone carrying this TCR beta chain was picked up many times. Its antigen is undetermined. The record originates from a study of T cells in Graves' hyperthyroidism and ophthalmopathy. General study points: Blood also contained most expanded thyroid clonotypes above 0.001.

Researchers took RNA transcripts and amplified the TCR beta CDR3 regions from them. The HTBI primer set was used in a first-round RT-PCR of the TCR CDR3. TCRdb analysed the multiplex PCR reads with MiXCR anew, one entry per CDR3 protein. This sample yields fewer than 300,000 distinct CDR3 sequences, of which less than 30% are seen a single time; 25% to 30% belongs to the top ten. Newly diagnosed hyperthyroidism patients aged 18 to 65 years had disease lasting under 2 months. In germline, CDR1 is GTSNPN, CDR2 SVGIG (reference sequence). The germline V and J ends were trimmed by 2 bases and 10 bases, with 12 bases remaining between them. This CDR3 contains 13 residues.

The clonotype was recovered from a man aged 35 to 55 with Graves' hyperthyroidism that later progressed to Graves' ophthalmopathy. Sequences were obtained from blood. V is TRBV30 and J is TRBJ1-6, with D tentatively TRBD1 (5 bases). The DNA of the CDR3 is TGTGCCTGGAGTAGTCCAGGGCACTCACCCCTCCACTTT. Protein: CAWSSPGHSPLHF.